These T cell receptor beta chains were read from a single sample in a study of blood T cells in healthy people across ages. TCRdb re-called the 5' RACE reads with MiXCR, one entry per CDR3 protein. Found here are fewer than 1.5 million distinct CDR3 sequences, 42% of them singletons; the top ten hold roughly 7.9%. Material: blood. The receptors shown here come from a woman aged 18-30 years in good health. CDR3s include the opening cysteine and the closing phenylalanine or tryptophan. Each record gives: D gene, clone size, V gene, J gene, CDR3 protein, CDR3 DNA. A D gene is named only where the DNA matches it firmly. Only some rows state a clone size, as once, few, many or a class for expanded clones.

>-|few|TRBV29-1|TRBJ2-1
CSVEDLSGLRNEQFF
TGCAGCGTTGAAGACCTCTCCGGGCTACGCAATGAGCAGTTCTTC
>TRBD1|few|TRBV12-3/TRBV12-4|TRBJ1-1
CASSFRQGGTEAFF
TGTGCCAGCAGTTTTCGACAGGGCGGCACTGAAGCTTTCTTT
>TRBD2|few|TRBV20-1|TRBJ2-1
CSARSAGAGENNEQFF
TGCAGTGCTAGGTCAGCGGGAGCTGGGGAAAACAATGAGCAGTTCTTC
>-|-|TRBV9|TRBJ2-7
CASSAGTHGGYEQYF
TGTGCCAGCAGCGCCGGGACTCACGGGGGCTACGAGCAGTACTTC
>-|-|TRBV2|TRBJ2-4
CASSDEGLAKNIQYF
TGTGCCAGCAGTGACGAGGGCTTAGCCAAAAACATTCAGTACTTC
>-|few|TRBV6-1|TRBJ2-7
CASDRGSGRSDEQYF
TGTGCCAGCGACAGGGGAAGCGGGAGATCCGACGAGCAGTACTTC
>-|-|TRBV4-1|TRBJ1-2
CASSQDLHLLGGDYGYTF
TGCGCCAGCAGCCAAGATCTCCATTTACTAGGCGGGGACTATGGCTACACCTTC
>-|-|TRBV20-1|TRBJ2-1
CSARDGLAASYNEQFF
TGCAGTGCTAGAGATGGACTGGCGGCATCCTACAATGAGCAGTTCTTC
>-|few|TRBV12-3/TRBV12-4|TRBJ2-4
CASSLSGGLKYF
TGTGCCAGCAGCTTATCAGGGGGGCTCAAGTACTTC
>TRBD2|-|TRBV5-1|TRBJ2-3
CASSTRGRLAETDTQYF
TGCGCCAGCAGCACCAGAGGACGCCTAGCGGAAACAGATACGCAGTATTTT
>TRBD2|-|TRBV11-2|TRBJ2-7
CASSPFGGEEQYF
TGTGCCAGCAGCCCGTTTGGGGGGGAAGAGCAGTACTTC
>TRBD2|few|TRBV28|TRBJ2-3
CASSLMAGVDTQYF
TGTGCCAGCAGTTTAATGGCGGGGGTGGATACGCAGTATTTT
>-|-|TRBV7-9|TRBJ1-1
CASSLGRGAPTSTEAFF
TGTGCCAGCAGCTTGGGCAGGGGCGCCCCTACGAGCACTGAAGCTTTCTTT
>TRBD2|few|TRBV18|TRBJ2-5
CASSPPTSGGGNEQYF
TGTGCCAGCTCACCCCCGACTAGCGGGGGCGGAAATGAGCAGTACTTC
>-|-|TRBV29-1|TRBJ2-1
CSVEAGVYNEQFF
TGCAGCGTTGAAGCAGGCGTATACAATGAGCAGTTCTTC